Listed here are 31 T cell receptor beta chains from one sample, sequenced in a study of early T cells in non-severe SARS-CoV-2 infection. TCRdb re-derived calls from the 5' RACE reads in MiXCR, one entry per CDR3 protein. The repertoire consists of tens of thousands of distinct CDR3 sequences, with approximately 10% occurring once and the leading ten covering about 5.8%. Sequencing was performed on whole blood, taken at baseline. Receptor source: an adult who was a healthcare worker with PCR-confirmed SARS-CoV-2 infection or an uninfected control (not recorded which).

This clonotype has at least ten counts. The rearrangement joins TRBV5-1 to TRBJ1-6; D gene uncertain. V was trimmed by 1 base and J by 7 bases, leaving 6 bases between them. This CDR3 region has 13 residues. In germline, CDR1 is SGHRS, CDR2 YFSETQ. The CDR3 loop reads CASSLRGNSPLHF. CDR3 sequence (DNA): TGCGCCAGCAGCTTGCGGGGAAATTCACCCCTCCACTTT.

This chain joins TRBV14 and TRBJ2-5; 7 nucleotides align to TRBD2. The germline V gene has CDR1 SGHDN and CDR2 FVKESK. The CDR3 contains 16 residues. The V segment lost 4 bases and the J segment 0 bases; nucleotides outside the gene matches: 8. CDR3 sequence: CASSLKTSRYQETQYF. DNA of the CDR3: TGTGCCAGCAGCCTGAAGACTAGCCGGTACCAAGAGACCCAGTACTTC.

V gene TRBV5-1 combines with J gene TRBJ2-1, with TRBD2 as a possible D gene (6 bases). Germline assignment: CDR1 SGHRS and CDR2 YFSETQ. The ends were cut back, 0 bases at V and 9 bases at J, with 13 bases in the middle. This CDR3 has 14 residues. The CDR3 reads CASSLVELGGEQFF. CDR3 bases: TGCGCCAGCAGCTTGGTGGAGCTGGGAGGTGAGCAGTTCTTC.

In this sample, this clonotype turned up many times. The V and J genes are TRBV12-5 and TRBJ2-1; the D is unclear. Looked up from germline, CDR1 is LGHNT and CDR2 is FRNRAP. The CDR3 loop spans 13 amino acids. Trimming pared 2 bases from V and 8 bases from J, leaving 10 bases between. The CDR3 nucleotides read TGTGCTAGTGGTTTGAACTGGTTCGATGAGCAGTTCTTC. This gives the protein CASGLNWFDEQFF. Full variable domain (outside the CDR3, taken from reference TRBV12-5 and TRBJ2-1): DARVTQTPRHKVTEMGQEVTMRCQPILGHNTVFWYRQTMMQGLELLAYFRNRAPLDDSGMPKDRFSAEMPDATLATLKIQPSEPRDSAVYFCASGLNWFDEQFFGPGTRLTVL.

The chain combines TRBV6-6 with TRBJ2-7, with 7 bases matching TRBD1. CDR3 length: 16 amino acids. The germline V gene has CDR1 MNHNY and CDR2 SVGAGI (reference sequence). V lost 0 bases, J lost 3 bases, and 8 bases stayed unmatched. This CDR3 reads CASSYSLSGTVYEQYF. The DNA of the CDR3 is TGTGCCAGCAGTTACTCACTATCCGGGACAGTCTACGAGCAGTACTTC.

This clonotype has at least ten counts. V usage is TRBV30 and J usage is TRBJ1-1; 7 bases agree with TRBD1. V trimming: 4 bases; J trimming: 6 bases; junction bases outside the gene matches: 8. The CDR3 covers 13 residues. Germline values: CDR1 GTSNPN, CDR2 SVGIG (reference sequence). DNA for the CDR3: TGTGCCTGGATGCCGGACACAGGGGCTGAAGCTTTCTTT. This gives the protein CAWMPDTGAEAFF.

The sample holds many counts of this clonotype. V and J are TRBV11-2 and TRBJ2-3, with 8 bases matching TRBD2. The CDR3 has 15 residues. V lost 0 bases, J lost 2 bases, and 1 base stayed unmatched. In germline, CDR1 is SGHAT, CDR2 FQNNGV. As DNA, the CDR3 is TGTGCCAGCAGCTTAGACGGGGGGGCCACAGATACGCAGTATTTT. Its protein is CASSLDGGATDTQYF. Combining the CDR3 with reference TRBV11-2 and TRBJ2-3 gives the whole variable domain EAGVAQSPRYKIIEKRQSVAFWCNPISGHATLYWYQQILGQGPKLLIQFQNNGVVDDSQLPKDRFSAERLKGVDSTLKIQPAKLEDSAVYLCASSLDGGATDTQYFGPGTRLTVL.

In DNA, the CDR3 is TGTGCCAGCAGCTCAGGGCCTAGCAGCTCTGGGGCCAACGTCCTGACTTTC. Amino acid sequence: CASSSGPSSSGANVLTF. The chain links TRBV6-5 to TRBJ2-6, with D perhaps given as TRBD1 or TRBD2 (5 bases each). The CDR3 contains 17 residues. Per the germline V gene, CDR1 is MNHEY and CDR2 is SVGAGI. Trimming took off 6 bases at V and 0 bases at J, with 15 bases between the two ends.

This clonotype was counted at least ten times. The chain links TRBV3-1 to TRBJ1-1; D gene ambiguous. Germline values: CDR1 LGHDT, CDR2 YNNKEL (reference sequence). The V end lost 1 base, the J end lost 4 bases, and 10 bases lay between the germline ends. CDR3 length equals 14 residues. The DNA of the CDR3 is TGTGCCAGCAGCCAAGGAAGGGTTACCACTGAAGCTTTCTTT. This sequence encodes CASSQGRVTTEAFF.

This clonotype was observed a handful of times. The chain links TRBV7-9 to TRBJ2-5; either TRBD1 or TRBD2 may fit D (6 bases each). Germline V gene data show CDR1 as SEHNR and CDR2 as FQNEAQ (reference sequence). V lost 7 bases to trimming and J lost 1 base, with 19 bases between them. The CDR3 is 16 amino acids. The DNA of the CDR3 is TGTGCCAGCACCCCGTCCGGGGGCGGCCCCCAAGAGACCCAGTACTTC. This encodes CASTPSGGGPQETQYF.

In its sample, this clonotype was seen a few times. This chain uses TRBV18 with TRBJ2-5, with TRBD1 matching 7 bases. The CDR3 spans 14 residues. Germline V gene data show CDR1 as KGHSH and CDR2 as LQKENI. The V segment lost 1 base and the J segment 3 bases; nucleotides outside the gene matches: 2. The CDR3 DNA reads TGTGCCAGCTCACCACGAACAGGGGAAGAGACCCAGTACTTC. Its protein is CASSPRTGEETQYF.

The J gene is TRBJ2-3, the V gene TRBV28; D is undetermined. The CDR3 spans 11 residues. V shed 8 bases and J shed 6 bases, with 9 bases lying between them. Germline CDR1 is MDHEN and CDR2 is SYDVKM. CDR3 nucleotide sequence: TGTGCCAGCCGCATCTACGATACGCAGTATTTT. As protein: CASRIYDTQYF. Variable domain in full (rest from reference TRBV28 and TRBJ2-3): DVKVTQSSRYLVKRTGEKVFLECVQDMDHENMFWYRQDPGLGLRLIYFSYDVKMKEKGDIPEGYSVSREKKERFSLILESASTNQTSMYLCASRIYDTQYFGPGTRLTVL.

This clonotype was seen more than once but under ten times. V usage is TRBV5-1 and J usage is TRBJ2-5; D may be TRBD2 (6 bases). Germline assignment: CDR1 SGHRS and CDR2 YFSETQ. V was shortened by 7 bases and J by 5 bases, with 15 bases between the two germline ends. The CDR3 runs to 13 residues. CDR3 loop: CASRGTATETQYF. The DNA for the CDR3 is TGCGCCAGCCGCGGGACCGCAACGGAGACCCAGTACTTC.

The chain couples TRBV9 to TRBJ2-3; tentatively, D is TRBD2 (6 bases). The V end lost 0 bases, the J end lost 1 base, and 6 bases lay between the germline ends. Germline assignment: CDR1 SGDLS and CDR2 YYNGEE. This CDR3 is built from 14 residues. For the CDR3, the DNA is TGTGCCAGCAGCGTAGCTAGCGGCACAGATACGCAGTATTTT. It yields the protein CASSVASGTDTQYF.

The chain couples TRBV10-3 to TRBJ2-1; tentatively, D is TRBD2 (6 bases). The CDR3 is 15 residues long. V gave up 5 bases and J gave up 4 bases, with 15 bases separating them. Germline lookup yields CDR1 ENHRY and CDR2 SYGVKD. The CDR3 protein is CAISIPGDIYNEQFF. The CDR3 DNA reads as TGTGCCATCAGTATCCCGGGGGATATTTACAATGAGCAGTTCTTC.

This chain uses TRBV20-1 with TRBJ1-5, with 9 positions matching TRBD1. V shed 6 bases, J shed 7 bases, and the junction held 10 bases outside the gene matches. CDR1 is DFQATT, CDR2 SNEGSKA, per germline (reference sequence). The CDR3 has 14 amino acids. The CDR3 is CSALPGTGFQPQHF. The CDR3 bases are TGCAGTGCCCTGCCCGGGACAGGGTTCCAGCCCCAGCATTTT.

Ten or more counts support this clonotype. This rearrangement joins TRBV7-2 to TRBJ1-5, with unresolved D. Germline CDR1 reads SGHTA; CDR2 reads FQGNSA. The CDR3 length is 14 residues. Trimming removed 1 base from V and 4 bases from J, with 8 bases in between. CDR3 nucleotide sequence: TGTGCCAGCAGCTTAGGTCCGATTAATCAGCCCCAGCATTTT. It codes for CASSLGPINQPQHF.

The rearrangement joins TRBV19 to TRBJ2-5; unclear D gene. The CDR3 extends over 13 amino acids. V lost 5 bases and J lost 4, with 11 bases in between. The germline CDR1 and CDR2 sequences are LNHDA and SQIVND (reference sequence). This CDR3 reads CASSHDGRETQYF. The CDR3 DNA reads as TGTGCCAGTAGTCATGACGGGCGAGAGACCCAGTACTTC.

This clonotype was counted between two and nine times. The chain employs TRBV9 and TRBJ1-1; D is perhaps TRBD1 (6 bases). The CDR3 is 13 residues long. Germline values: CDR1 SGDLS, CDR2 YYNGEE. Trimming stripped 4 bases from V and 3 bases from J, with 10 bases between. The CDR3 DNA is TGTGCCAGCAGCCTTTGGACAGACACTGAAGCTTTCTTT. It specifies CASSLWTDTEAFF.

This clonotype was detected many times. This chain connects TRBV20-1 to TRBJ2-1, with D possibly being TRBD2 (5 bases). In germline, CDR1 is DFQATT, CDR2 SNEGSKA (reference sequence). V was cut by 6 bases and J by 8 bases, with 35 bases left in between. CDR3 length: 19 amino acids. CDR3: CSAFNPSTTPAGLRDEQFF. The CDR3, as DNA: TGCAGTGCCTTTAACCCGTCGACTACTCCCGCCGGCTTGCGTGATGAGCAGTTCTTC.

There are a few counts of this clonotype. The chain uses TRBV28 and TRBJ2-5, with D perhaps TRBD1 (6 bases). V was trimmed by 4 bases and J by 1 base, leaving 22 bases between them. The CDR3 is 18 amino acids. Per the germline V gene, CDR1 is MDHEN and CDR2 is SYDVKM. CDR3 nucleotides: TGTGCCAGCAGTTCAGAGGGCGCACCGGGACATCGCCAAGAGACCCAGTACTTC. Translating gives CASSSEGAPGHRQETQYF.

This clonotype has just a few counts. This chain links TRBV10-3 with TRBJ1-3; the D is unclear. This CDR3 is 14 amino acids long. In germline, CDR1 is ENHRY, CDR2 SYGVKD. The V and J ends lost 5 bases and 0 bases respectively, with 8 bases between them. CDR3 region: CAISPQNSGNTIYF. CDR3 in DNA: TGTGCCATCAGTCCCCAGAACTCTGGAAACACCATATATTTT.

This clonotype was seen only a few times. The chain recombines TRBV7-2 with TRBJ1-2, with D possibly TRBD1 on 5 matching bases. The CDR3 covers 14 residues. Germline V gives CDR1 SGHTA, CDR2 FQGNSA. Between the trimmed V and J ends, which lost 5 bases and 4 bases, there was a span of 14 bases. CDR3 residues: CASSVDSNPYGYTF. The CDR3 DNA follows: TGTGCCAGCAGCGTCGACAGCAACCCCTATGGCTACACCTTC.

V and J are TRBV2 and TRBJ2-7; D is perhaps TRBD2 (5 bases). This CDR3 has 13 amino acids. V lost 3 bases and J 6 bases, leaving 12 bases between the germline ends. Germline V gene sequence: CDR1 SNHLY, CDR2 FYNNEI. The CDR3 reads CASSDRRVPEQYF. The CDR3 DNA sequence: TGTGCCAGCAGTGACAGGCGGGTCCCCGAGCAGTACTTC.

This clonotype has a count of ten or more. The chain uses TRBV6-4 and TRBJ2-1, with 12 positions matching TRBD2. With 2 bases clipped from V and 10 bases from J, the junction kept 6 bases outside the gene matches. The CDR3 is 15 residues long. CDR1 is MRHNA, CDR2 SNTAGT, per germline. The CDR3: CASSDTSGGPEEQFF. Here the CDR3 DNA reads TGTGCCAGCAGTGACACTAGCGGGGGGCCAGAGGAGCAGTTCTTC.

This clonotype was recorded a few times. This sequence joins TRBV27 and TRBJ1-2; maybe TRBD1 (5 bases). The ends were cut back, 6 bases at V and 8 bases at J, with 16 bases in the middle. Germline assignment: CDR1 MNHEY and CDR2 SMNVEV (reference sequence). This CDR3 comprises 13 residues. CDR3 sequence reads: CASRPLGVGGYTF. The CDR3 nucleotides read TGTGCCAGCAGACCCCTGGGGGTAGGAGGCTACACCTTC.

This clonotype was observed at least ten times. This chain uses TRBV30 with TRBJ1-5; tentatively, D is TRBD1 (6 bases). The V gene lost 4 bases and the J gene lost 7 bases, with 14 bases spanning the gap. CDR3 length: 13 amino acids. The V gene's germline CDR1 is GTSNPN and CDR2 SVGIG (reference sequence). The CDR3 nucleotides read TGTGCCTGGACCCAGGGGCTCGGACAGCCCCAGCATTTT. This translates into CAWTQGLGQPQHF.

The chain carries TRBV7-6 and TRBJ2-2; D assignment may be TRBD1 or TRBD2 (5 bases each). V lost 10 bases, J lost 7 bases, and 19 bases lay in between. The CDR3 is made up of 14 amino acids. The germline gives CDR1 SGHVS, CDR2 FNYEAQ. CDR3 nucleotides: TGTGCCAATTCGCGAGGGGCGGGCAGCGGGGAGCTGTTTTTT. It translates to CANSRGAGSGELFF.

This chain connects TRBV5-5 to TRBJ2-1, with 12 nucleotides matching TRBD2. The junction had 8 bases not matched to a gene; V was cut back by 4 bases and J by 9 bases. The germline CDR1 and CDR2 sequences are SGHKS and YYEKEE (reference sequence). This CDR3 has 15 amino acids. In DNA, the CDR3 is TGTGCCAGCAGCGTGAATGTACTAGCGGGAGGTGAGCAGTTCTTC. This gives the protein CASSVNVLAGGEQFF.

Only a few counts were recorded for this clonotype. The chain uses TRBV7-9 and TRBJ2-1; D perhaps matches TRBD1 (5 bases). Trimming took 3 bases from V and 8 from J, leaving 14 bases between them. The CDR3 totals 14 residues. Germline CDR1 and CDR2: SEHNR and FQNEAQ (reference sequence). This chain's CDR3 is CASSFLSGYDEQFF. CDR3 nucleotide sequence: TGTGCCAGCAGCTTTCTATCAGGGTACGATGAGCAGTTCTTC.

The chain has TRBV29-1 and TRBJ2-5, with D perhaps matching TRBD1 (5 bases). Trimming took 7 bases from V and 0 from J, leaving 6 bases between them. The germline gives CDR1 SQVTM, CDR2 ANQGSEA. The CDR3 loop spans 11 amino acids. CDR3 in DNA: TGCAGCGCAGGGAACCAAGAGACCCAGTACTTC. Translation gives CSAGNQETQYF. Complete variable domain (other parts from reference TRBV29-1 and TRBJ2-5): SAVISQKPSRDICQRGTSLTIQCQVDSQVTMMFWYRQQPGQSLTLIATANQGSEATYESGFVIDKFPISRPNLTFSTLTVSNMSPEDSSIYLCSAGNQETQYFGPGTRLLVL.